This entry is about one T cell receptor beta chain. Its antigen is currently not known. No qualities accompany the bases; no much larger clone lies one base away. Before TCR sequencing, CD3+CD4+ T cells were sorted out of fresh PBMCs. The source of the sample is a study of immunodeficiency (dated by TCRdb to the late 2010s). General notes on the study: Repertoire analysis was done to look for VDJ recombination defects and oligoclonality. Points the paper makes about the study in general: V-J pairing and productive entropy of CD4+ T cells appeared to be similar between patients and controls. In the entropy comparisons of patients versus healthy controls, patients were shown as n=3 (open circles), and an effect on thymic development was only suggested as possible. Based on top-100 and total clonotype frequencies, severe oligoclonality showed up in patient CD8+ T cells, whereas patient CD4+ T cells did not show severe oligoclonality.

Genomic DNA was extracted using the QIAamp DNA Blood Mini Kit and was submitted for immunoSEQ repertoire analysis. Using a standard quantity of genomic DNA template, multiplex PCR was run to amplify the CDR3 regions. The PCR products underwent sequencing on an Illumina platform. The paper's data handling went like this. Alignment of sequences was done against a reference, and the V, D and J gene definitions came from IMGT. To eliminate PCR and sequencing errors, a nearest-neighbor clustering algorithm combined closely related sequences. V, D and J usage was examined in productive unique and total sequences using ImmunoSEQ Analyzer tools along with R version 3.6.1. TCRdb stores this immuneACCESS table with in-frame sequences only. Part of the clones is absent; in the studies checked, under half of the shortfall reflects unresolved V genes, and no reason is known for the rest. Clonal size and the V and J genes are those of that table, whereas D and trimming came from the DNA. A total of just under 4,000 clones appear in this sample, about 90% of them only once. The top ten constitute about 4.5% of the sample.

Sequencing input: CD4+ T cells from blood. The receptor comes from a human donor in good health.

The CDR3 amino acid sequence is: CASTSAANTGELFF. The DNA sequence follows: TGCGCCAGCACCTCGGCAGCGAACACCGGGGAGCTGTTTTTT. Recombination connected TRBV5-1 to TRBJ2-2, with no D gene named confidently. The CDR3 numbers 14 residues from cysteine through phenylalanine. Only the CDR3 DNA is retained, 42 bases long and in frame from the first base. V is reduced by 6 bases and J by 0 bases, leaving a spacing of 9 bases between them. CDR1 is given as SGHRS and CDR2 as YFSETQ, both from the germline V gene.